Sequencing of this TCR beta chain was carried out in a study of OX40 agonist ivuxolimab in advanced cancers. The wider study: Every 2 weeks, patients got intravenous ivuxolimab at one of six dose levels (0.01-10 mg/kg). Study findings and constraints: At 0.1 to 3.0 mg/kg and by week 6, CD4+ and CD8+ T cells in the blood had expanded clonally. No determination was made of the antigen specificity of the expanded peripheral T cells.

The protocol was immunoSEQ multiplex PCR, while the TCRdb copy is restricted to in-frame clones and leaves out a portion. Of about 75,000 clones listed, more than 90% are singletons. Comments on this clone: Its antigen is undetermined.

Systemic immunosuppression or a history of autoimmune disease excluded patients. The TCR sequence derives from an adult with an advanced solid tumor such as melanoma, head and neck, liver or kidney cancer. The sequencing used CD4+ or CD8+ T cells sorted from blood, collected in a trial of the OX40 agonist ivuxolimab.

CDR3 loop: CAISDLGGSYNEQFF. CDR3 bases: TGTGCCATCAGTGATCTCGGGGGCTCCTACAATGAGCAGTTCTTC. This chain connects TRBV10-3 to TRBJ2-1; D is perhaps TRBD2 (6 bases). CDR1 ENHRY and CDR2 SYGVKD come from the germline V gene. This CDR3 has 15 amino acids. V lost 3 bases and J lost 0, with 9 bases in between.